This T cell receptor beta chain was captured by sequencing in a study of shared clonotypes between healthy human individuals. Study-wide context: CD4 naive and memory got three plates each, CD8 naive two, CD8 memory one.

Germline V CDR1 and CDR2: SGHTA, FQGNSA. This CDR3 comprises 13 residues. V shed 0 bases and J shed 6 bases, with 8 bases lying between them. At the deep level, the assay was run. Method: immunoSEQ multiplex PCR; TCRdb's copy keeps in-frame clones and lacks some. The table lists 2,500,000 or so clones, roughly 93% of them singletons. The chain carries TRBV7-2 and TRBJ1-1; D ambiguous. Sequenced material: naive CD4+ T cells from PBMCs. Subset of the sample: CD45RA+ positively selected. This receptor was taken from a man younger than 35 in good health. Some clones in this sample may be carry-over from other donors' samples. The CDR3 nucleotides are TGTGCCAGCAGCTTAGCAGGGTTCGCTGAAGCTTTCTTT. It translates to CASSLAGFAEAFF.